The 27 T cell receptor beta chains presented below share a single source sample, sequenced in a study of radiotherapy plus CTLA-4 blockade in lung cancer. Sequenced by immunoSEQ multiplex PCR; TCRdb stores in-frame clones only, minus some. The sample carries about 91,000 clones, approximately 75% recorded once. This sample comprised peripheral blood, obtained from a patient treated with radiotherapy plus ipilimumab. These receptor sequences come from a human donor with non-small cell lung cancer that progressed on radiotherapy plus ipilimumab.

The chain uses TRBV5-1 and TRBJ2-7; D is ambiguous. V dropped 4 bases and J dropped 0 bases, with 8 bases sitting between them. In germline, CDR1 is SGHRS, CDR2 YFSETQ. This CDR3 spans 13 amino acids. This CDR3 reads CASSLAASYEQYF. CDR3 nucleotide sequence: TGCGCCAGCAGCCTGGCAGCCTCCTACGAGCAGTACTTC.

The chain employs TRBV11-2 and TRBJ1-3; unclear D gene. Deletions cut 3 bases from V and 4 bases from J, with 4 bases between. Germline V lookup: CDR1 SGHAT, CDR2 FQNNGV. This CDR3 has 12 amino acids. The CDR3 coding sequence is TGTGCCAGCAGCTTTCGGGGAAACACCATATATTTT. It is translated as CASSFRGNTIYF.

V is TRBV5-4 and J is TRBJ2-7; no reliable D call. The CDR3 is 13 amino acids. Per the germline V gene, CDR1 is SGHNT and CDR2 is YYREEE (reference sequence). V lost 5 bases and J lost 3, with 12 bases in between. CDR3 loop: CASSSTEDYEQYF. Written as DNA, the CDR3 is TGTGCCAGCAGTTCGACGGAAGACTACGAGCAGTACTTC. The entire variable domain, with the rest obtained from reference TRBV5-4 and TRBJ2-7, is as follows: ETGVTQSPTHLIKTRGQQVTLRCSSQSGHNTVSWYQQALGQGPQFIFQYYREEENGRGNFPPRFSGLQFPNYSSELNVNALELDDSALYLCASSSTEDYEQYFGPGTRLTVT.

The chain is built from TRBV2 and TRBJ1-1, with unresolved D. The germline V and J ends were trimmed by 6 bases and 5 bases, with 16 bases remaining between them. This CDR3 is built from 14 residues. Germline-derived CDR1 and CDR2 are SNHLY and FYNNEI. CDR3 sequence (DNA): TGTGCCAGCAGCCCCCGGAAAGTAACGACTGAAGCTTTCTTT. This gives the protein CASSPRKVTTEAFF.

V is TRBV15 and J is TRBJ1-1; D possibly corresponds to TRBD1 (5 bases). V shed 1 base and J shed 10 bases, with 16 bases lying between them. CDR3 size: 14 residues. The germline V gene encodes CDR1 LNHNV and CDR2 YYDKDF (reference sequence). The CDR3 sequence: CATSRAVSRAAAFF. The CDR3 nucleotides are TGTGCCACCAGCAGAGCTGTTTCCAGGGCGGCAGCTTTCTTT.

Only a few counts were recorded for this clone. J is TRBJ1-2 and V is TRBV6-1, with D possibly being TRBD1 (6 bases). The germline V gene encodes CDR1 MNHNS and CDR2 SASEGT. This CDR3 has 15 residues. V lost 7 bases and J 6 bases, leaving 21 bases between the germline ends. In DNA form, the CDR3 reads TGTGCCAGCAAAATGGAGGGGGGTCGTCGGGATGGCTACACCTTC. Its protein product is CASKMEGGRRDGYTF.

A remark on this clone: The junction shows a germline mismatch at one end, possibly a read error. The chain recombines TRBV29-1 with TRBJ2-5; perhaps TRBD1 as D (6 bases). The CDR3 has 13 residues. Germline V CDR1 and CDR2: SQVTM, ANQGSEA. The CDR3, as DNA: TGCAGCGTTGGGACAGACACCCAAAAGACCCAGTACTTC. Translation gives CSVGTDTQKTQYF.

The chain couples TRBV18 to TRBJ2-2, with 11 bases fitting TRBD1. This CDR3 contains 17 residues. The junction had 7 bases not matched to a gene; V was cut back by 0 bases and J by 7 bases. Germline assignment: CDR1 KGHSH and CDR2 LQKENI. CDR3 region: CASSPPMGTGGIGELFF. The CDR3, as DNA: TGTGCCAGCTCACCACCGATGGGGACAGGGGGAATCGGGGAGCTGTTTTTT.

The chain uses TRBV6-1 and TRBJ1-1; no definite D call. From germline, CDR1 is MNHNS and CDR2 SASEGT. This CDR3 is 13 amino acids long. The germline V and J ends were trimmed by 0 bases and 7 bases, with 9 bases remaining between them. As DNA, the CDR3 is TGTGCCAGCAGTGAAGCGAGCCAATATGAAGCTTTCTTT. Protein: CASSEASQYEAFF.

This clone has just a few counts. The chain uses TRBV7-2 and TRBJ2-3; D could derive from TRBD1 or TRBD2 (5 bases each). The CDR3 consists of 15 residues. The germline V gene encodes CDR1 SGHTA and CDR2 FQGNSA. Trimming cost V 3 bases and J 1 base, with 11 bases left between them. The CDR3 region is CASSFGAHRTDTQYF. DNA for the CDR3: TGTGCCAGCAGCTTCGGGGCTCACCGCACAGATACGCAGTATTTT.

The chain links TRBV27 to TRBJ2-7; 11 bases match TRBD1. The ends lost 5 bases at V and 5 bases at J; junction bases unmatched: 8. CDR3 length equals 15 residues. Germline CDR1 is MNHEY and CDR2 is SMNVEV (reference sequence). CDR3 in DNA: TGTGCCAGCAGTCTCACAGGGACAGGGGGGGACGAGCAGTACTTC. Translation: CASSLTGTGGDEQYF.

The chain links TRBV29-1 to TRBJ2-7, with 7 bases matching TRBD2. Trimming took 4 bases from V and 4 from J; bases not matched to a gene: 10. The CDR3 sequence is 14 residues long. From germline, CDR1 is SQVTM and CDR2 ANQGSEA. CDR3 coding DNA: TGCAGCGTTGTTATGGGGGACGGGGGGTACGAGCAGTACTTC. Its protein product is CSVVMGDGGYEQYF.

The genes are TRBV20-1 and TRBJ2-1; the D is unclear. Deletions cut 6 bases from V and 6 bases from J, with 9 bases between. This CDR3 comprises 11 residues. Germline V gene data show CDR1 as DFQATT and CDR2 as SNEGSKA (reference sequence). The CDR3 nucleotides read TGCAGTGCCAATGACCGCAATGAGCAGTTCTTC. Translated: CSANDRNEQFF.

This clone was counted between two and nine times. The rearrangement uses TRBV4-2 and TRBJ1-4; D perhaps matches TRBD1 (5 bases). Per the germline V gene, CDR1 is LGHNA and CDR2 is YNFKEQ. The CDR3 length is 14 residues. V was clipped by 4 bases and J by 8 bases, with 14 bases between them. The CDR3 loop is CASSLGTSEEKLFF. The CDR3 region has the DNA TGTGCCAGCAGCCTGGGGACGTCCGAAGAAAAACTGTTTTTT.

The chain is built from TRBV5-1 and TRBJ1-1, with TRBD1 matching 10 bases. Germline V gives CDR1 SGHRS, CDR2 YFSETQ. Germline trimming cut 0 bases from V and 5 bases from J; bases unmatched to any gene: 4. The CDR3 runs to 15 residues. The CDR3 sequence is CASSLGQGAKTEAFF. CDR3 sequence (DNA): TGCGCCAGCAGCTTGGGACAGGGGGCGAAGACTGAAGCTTTCTTT.

This sequence joins TRBV5-1 and TRBJ1-4, with D perhaps matching TRBD1 (6 bases). Germline V gene lookup returns CDR1 SGHRS and CDR2 YFSETQ. With 3 bases removed from V and 7 bases from J, the gap between germline ends came to 13 bases. CDR3 size: 14 residues. CDR3 loop: CASSSQGRGEKLFF. CDR3 DNA sequence: TGCGCCAGCAGCTCACAGGGAAGGGGTGAAAAACTGTTTTTT.

This clone was detected only once. The V call is TRBV6-5, the J call TRBJ1-5; possible D gene TRBD1, 6 bases. V was clipped by 6 bases and J by 7 bases, with 16 bases between them. The CDR3 runs 14 residues. CDR1 and CDR2 from the germline V gene are MNHEY and SVGAGI. CDR3 sequence: CASSAGGPRQPQHF. The CDR3 nucleotides read TGTGCCAGCAGCGCCGGGGGGCCTAGGCAGCCCCAGCATTTT.

The chain links TRBV15 to TRBJ1-3; 8 nucleotides align to TRBD1. CDR1 LNHNV and CDR2 YYDKDF come from the germline V gene (reference sequence). J lost 0 bases, V lost 7 bases, and 20 bases had no gene match. This CDR3 comprises 20 residues. The CDR3 sequence is CATNNATGDVPIGSGNTIYF. CDR3 nucleotides: TGTGCCACCAATAATGCGACAGGGGACGTCCCTATCGGCTCTGGAAACACCATATATTTT.

The chain is built from TRBV7-3 and TRBJ1-1, with D possibly TRBD1 on 5 matching bases. Germline V gene data show CDR1 as SGHTA and CDR2 as FQGTGA. CDR3 length: 15 amino acids. V lost 5 bases, J lost 8 bases, and 21 bases lay in between. The CDR3 DNA follows: TGTGCCAGCAGCCCTTGGTCGGGACGGGGAGCCGAAGCTTTCTTT. This gives the protein CASSPWSGRGAEAFF.

CDR3 in DNA: TGTGCCAGCAGCTTCCGGACAGGGGAAGAGACCCAGTACTTC. Translation gives CASSFRTGEETQYF. The V and J genes are TRBV7-2 and TRBJ2-5; 9 nucleotides align to TRBD1. The J segment lost 3 bases and the V segment lost 3 bases, leaving 2 bases of the junction unmatched. CDR3 size: 14 residues. CDR1 and CDR2 (germline): SGHTA, FQGNSA.

The J gene is TRBJ2-2, the V gene TRBV9; D could derive from TRBD1 or TRBD2 (5 bases each). Trimming pared 4 bases from V and 4 bases from J, leaving 17 bases between. Per germline, CDR1 SGDLS and CDR2 YYNGEE. This CDR3 is 16 amino acids long. Written as DNA, the CDR3 is TGTGCCAGCAGCAACCCGGGACCCCGAGGCACCGGGGAGCTGTTTTTT. Amino acids: CASSNPGPRGTGELFF.

The chain is built from TRBV6-4 and TRBJ1-5; the D gene is possibly TRBD1 (6 bases). This CDR3 has 16 amino acids. The V gene's germline CDR1 is MRHNA and CDR2 SNTAGT. Trimming cost V 5 bases and J 0 bases, with 14 bases left between them. This chain's CDR3 is CASSRGQIYSNQPQHF. The CDR3 coding sequence is TGTGCCAGCAGTAGGGGACAAATTTATAGCAATCAGCCCCAGCATTTT.

In this sample, this clone turned up once. The chain carries TRBV5-4 and TRBJ1-1; D is perhaps TRBD1 (5 bases). The V end lost 0 bases, the J end lost 4 bases, and 16 bases lay between the germline ends. Germline-derived CDR1 and CDR2 are SGHNT and YYREEE (reference sequence). The CDR3 sequence is 16 residues long. CDR3 protein: CASSLGQPRSGTEAFF. Written as DNA, the CDR3 is TGTGCCAGCAGCTTGGGACAGCCGAGATCAGGCACTGAAGCTTTCTTT.

The rearrangement joins TRBV2 to TRBJ2-1, with 8 bases identical to TRBD2. V lost 8 bases to trimming and J lost 0 bases; unmatched junction nucleotides: 9. CDR1 and CDR2 (germline): SNHLY, FYNNEI. This CDR3 spans 16 amino acids. The DNA for the CDR3 is TGTGCCAGCCTGGGTAGCGGGATGAGCTCCTACAATGAGCAGTTCTTC. Translation gives CASLGSGMSSYNEQFF.

A single count supports this clone. The chain links TRBV20-1 to TRBJ1-1; the D is unclear. The CDR3 is 11 residues long. Germline V gene data show CDR1 as DFQATT and CDR2 as SNEGSKA (reference sequence). The CDR3 loop is CSAREETEAFF. For the CDR3, the DNA is TGCAGCGCGAGGGAGGAAACTGAAGCTTTCTTT.

The chain uses TRBV2 and TRBJ2-5, with a tentative D call TRBD1 (6 bases). This CDR3 contains 17 residues. Trimming pared 9 bases from V and 0 bases from J, leaving 23 bases between. CDR1 and CDR2 (germline): SNHLY, FYNNEI. The CDR3 loop is CARFPGHLNLYQETQYF. Written as DNA, the CDR3 is TGTGCCAGGTTTCCGGGACACCTAAATTTGTACCAAGAGACCCAGTACTTC. The complete variable domain, with remaining parts taken from reference TRBV2 and TRBJ2-5, reads EPEVTQTPSHQVTQMGQEVILRCVPISNHLYFYWYRQILGQKVEFLVSFYNNEISEKSEIFDDQFSVERPDGSNFTLKIRSTKLEDSAMYFCARFPGHLNLYQETQYFGPGTRLLVL.

This sequence joins TRBV7-8 and TRBJ2-7; D remains ambiguous. In germline, CDR1 is SGHVS, CDR2 FQNEAQ. The ends were cut back, 1 base at V and 1 base at J, with 8 bases in the middle. CDR3 length: 14 residues. This CDR3 is CASSLEWASYEQYF. CDR3 nucleotides: TGTGCCAGCAGCTTAGAGTGGGCTTCCTACGAGCAGTACTTC.